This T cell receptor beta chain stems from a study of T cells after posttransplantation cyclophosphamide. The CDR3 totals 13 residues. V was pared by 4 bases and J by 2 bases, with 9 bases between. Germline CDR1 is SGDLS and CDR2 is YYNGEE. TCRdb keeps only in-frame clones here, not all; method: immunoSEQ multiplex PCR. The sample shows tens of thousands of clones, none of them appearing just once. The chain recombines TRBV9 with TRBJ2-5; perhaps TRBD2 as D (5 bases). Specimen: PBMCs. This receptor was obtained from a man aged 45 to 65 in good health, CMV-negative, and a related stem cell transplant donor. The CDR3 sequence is CASSFSAQETQYF. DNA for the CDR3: TGTGCCAGCAGCTTTAGCGCACAAGAGACCCAGTACTTC.